The sequence of this T cell receptor beta chain was determined in a study of T cell responses to AZD1222 COVID-19 vaccine. TCRdb's table, derived via immunoSEQ multiplex PCR, lists solely in-frame clones and lacks some. The top ten hold roughly 14% of the sample, which has fewer than 130,000 clones, about 90% seen once. This specimen was peripheral blood, taken 28 days after the second AZD1222 dose. The source of this sequence is an adult who received the AZD1222 COVID-19 vaccine.

In DNA form, the CDR3 reads TGCGCCAGCAGCTTGATCGAAGCGGGAGGGGTCTACGAGCAGTACTTC. It yields the protein CASSLIEAGGVYEQYF. The chain is built from TRBV5-1 and TRBJ2-7, with TRBD2 matching 10 bases. The CDR3 contains 16 residues. The germline CDR1 and CDR2 sequences are SGHRS and YFSETQ. The V gene end was trimmed by 1 base and the J gene end by 3 bases; junction bases not matched to a gene: 7. The full variable domain, rest sourced from reference TRBV5-1 and TRBJ2-7, is KAGVTQTPRYLIKTRGQQVTLSCSPISGHRSVSWYQQTPGQGLQFLFEYFSETQRNKGNFPGRFSGRQFSNSRSEMNVSTLELGDSALYLCASSLIEAGGVYEQYFGPGTRLTVT.